The next 17 T cell receptor beta chains were all read from a single sample in a study of CD8 T cells in ankylosing spondylitis. TCRdb reprocessed the 5' RACE reads with MiXCR, giving one entry per CDR3 protein. The sample carries hundreds of thousands of distinct CDR3 sequences, around a quarter recorded once. The sequencing input was blood, either unsorted or a sorted T cell fraction (not recorded which). The receptor source for this set is a male donor with ankylosing spondylitis or in good health (not recorded which).

This clonotype was counted ten times or more. The J gene is TRBJ1-1, the V gene TRBV4-3, with D perhaps matching TRBD1 (6 bases). The CDR3 contains 13 residues. Per the germline V gene, CDR1 is LGHNA and CDR2 is YSLEER. Trimming removed 0 bases at V and 8 bases at J, with 10 bases between. CDR3 nucleotide sequence: TGCGCCAGCAGCCAAGATACAGGGAGCGAAGCTTTCTTT. Protein: CASSQDTGSEAFF.

The rearrangement uses TRBV20-1 and TRBJ1-6, with 10 bases identical to TRBD1. This CDR3 contains 15 residues. Germline assignment: CDR1 DFQATT and CDR2 SNEGSKA (reference sequence). J was trimmed by 10 bases and V by 1 base; bases with no gene match: 7. CDR3 sequence: CSARVPGQGRSPLHF. The CDR3 region has the DNA TGCAGTGCTAGAGTTCCGGGACAGGGGCGCTCACCCCTCCACTTT.

The chain has TRBV20-1 and TRBJ1-2, with D maybe TRBD1 (5 bases). The germline gives CDR1 DFQATT, CDR2 SNEGSKA (reference sequence). Trimming removed 1 base at V and 5 bases at J, with 11 bases between. CDR3 size: 13 residues. CDR3 region: CSARVGTAYGYTF. CDR3 DNA: TGCAGTGCTAGAGTGGGGACGGCATATGGCTACACCTTC.

This clonotype was found many times. The V call is TRBV10-3, the J call TRBJ2-1; TRBD2 matches 12 bases. The germline CDR1 and CDR2 sequences are ENHRY and SYGVKD. The CDR3 contains 18 residues. V was pared by 3 bases and J by 2 bases, with 8 bases of the junction left unmatched. The DNA of the CDR3 is TGTGCCATCAGTGACCGACTAGCGGGAGTCGGTCCCTACAATGAGCAGTTCTTC. Protein product: CAISDRLAGVGPYNEQFF.

V gene TRBV29-1 combines with J gene TRBJ2-7; D is unresolved. Trimming took 7 bases from V and 0 from J, leaving 13 bases between them. CDR1 and CDR2 (germline): SQVTM, ANQGSEA. The CDR3 loop spans 13 amino acids. CDR3 DNA: TGCAGCGCGTTCCGGGCGAGCTCCTACGAGCAGTACTTC. Translating it yields CSAFRASSYEQYF.

This clonotype was detected ten times or more. The rearrangement joins TRBV12-3 or TRBV12-4 to TRBJ2-7, with 8 bases fitting TRBD1. The CDR3 sequence is 13 residues long. V dropped 5 bases and J dropped 3; count of bases not matched to a gene: 3. CDR3 sequence reads: CASSRTGLYEQYF. The CDR3 coding sequence is TGTGCCAGCAGTAGGACAGGGCTCTACGAGCAGTACTTC.

This clonotype has at least ten counts. This sequence joins TRBV5-1 and TRBJ1-2; D gene ambiguous. V lost 0 bases, J lost 8 bases, and 8 bases lay in between. The CDR3 has 12 amino acids. Germline assignment: CDR1 SGHRS and CDR2 YFSETQ. The CDR3, as DNA: TGCGCCAGCAGCTTGGTGGAGGGAGGCTACACCTTC. This translates into CASSLVEGGYTF.

This clonotype was seen at least ten times. The V call is TRBV5-1, the J call TRBJ2-2; TRBD1 agrees at 8 bases. This CDR3 contains 15 residues. Germline values: CDR1 SGHRS, CDR2 YFSETQ. The junction had 6 bases not matched to a gene; V was cut back by 2 bases and J by 6 bases. The DNA for the CDR3 is TGCGCCAGCAGCTTTGGACAGGGTAGATCCGGGGAGCTGTTTTTT. It encodes CASSFGQGRSGELFF.

This clonotype has only a few counts. The V and J genes are TRBV7-2 and TRBJ2-7; 8 bases match TRBD2. The V segment lost 8 bases and the J segment 7 bases; nucleotides outside the gene matches: 10. This CDR3 contains 13 residues. CDR1 SGHTA and CDR2 FQGNSA come from the germline V gene. Written as DNA, the CDR3 is TGTGCCAGCTCGCGGGGGGAGCTCTTGGAGCAGTACTTC. Protein sequence: CASSRGELLEQYF.

This clonotype was seen many times. The gene calls are TRBV4-2 and TRBJ2-7; 9 bases align to TRBD1. Germline CDR1 reads LGHNA; CDR2 reads YNFKEQ. The J segment lost 9 bases and the V segment lost 0 bases, leaving 9 bases of the junction unmatched. The CDR3 has 15 residues. Here the CDR3 DNA reads TGTGCCAGCAGCCAAGACCGGGACAGGGCCGCTGGGCAGTACTTC. It yields the protein CASSQDRDRAAGQYF.

The chain has TRBV20-1 and TRBJ2-1; 8 nucleotides agree with TRBD2. V shed 6 bases and J 2 bases; nucleotides not matched to a gene: 6. The CDR3 loop spans 14 amino acids. The germline gives CDR1 DFQATT, CDR2 SNEGSKA (reference sequence). The CDR3 nucleotides are TGCAGTGCGAAACTAGCGGCCACCTACAATGAGCAGTTCTTC. Translation gives CSAKLAATYNEQFF.

This clonotype was counted a few times. V is TRBV6-6 and J is TRBJ1-1; TRBD1 matches at 7 bases. CDR3 size: 13 residues. Germline CDR1 and CDR2: MNHNY and SVGAGI (reference sequence). J gave up 4 bases and V 6 bases, and 5 bases lay outside the gene matches. As DNA, the CDR3 is TGTGCCAGCAGCAGGGGGGTCACCACTGAAGCTTTCTTT. Amino acid sequence: CASSRGVTTEAFF.

There are many counts of this clonotype. The chain recombines TRBV18 with TRBJ2-1, with D tentatively TRBD2 (6 bases). The CDR3 is 13 amino acids. V gave up 6 bases and J gave up 6 bases, with 12 bases separating them. In germline, CDR1 is KGHSH, CDR2 LQKENI. The DNA of the CDR3 is TGTGCCAGCTCCCGTGGACTAACCAATGAGCAGTTCTTC. This encodes CASSRGLTNEQFF. The complete variable domain, with remaining parts taken from reference TRBV18 and TRBJ2-1, reads NAGVMQNPRHLVRRRGQEARLRCSPMKGHSHVYWYRQLPEEGLKFMVYLQKENIIDESGMPKERFSAEFPKEGPSILRIQQVVRGDSAAYFCASSRGLTNEQFFGPGTRLTVL.

This clonotype was found many times. The rearrangement joins TRBV5-1 to TRBJ1-4, with 8 bases aligning to TRBD1. This CDR3 is 16 amino acids long. Germline assignment: CDR1 SGHRS and CDR2 YFSETQ. The junction had 3 bases not matched to a gene; V was cut back by 0 bases and J by 2 bases. For the CDR3, the DNA is TGCGCCAGCAGCTTGGGGACAGGGAACACTAATGAAAAACTGTTTTTT. Its protein is CASSLGTGNTNEKLFF. Based on the CDR3 plus reference TRBV5-1 and TRBJ1-4, the full variable domain is KAGVTQTPRYLIKTRGQQVTLSCSPISGHRSVSWYQQTPGQGLQFLFEYFSETQRNKGNFPGRFSGRQFSNSRSEMNVSTLELGDSALYLCASSLGTGNTNEKLFFGSGTQLSVL.

Only a few counts were recorded for this clonotype. This chain joins TRBV20-1 and TRBJ2-7; a weak D match, TRBD2 (6 bases). The CDR3 has 13 amino acids. V was cut by 5 bases and J by 2 bases, with 13 bases left in between. From germline, CDR1 is DFQATT and CDR2 SNEGSKA (reference sequence). Written as DNA, the CDR3 is TGCAGTGCTTCCCCCGAGCGGGCCTACGAGCAGTACTTC. It codes for CSASPERAYEQYF.

In its sample, this clonotype was seen many times. V is TRBV5-1 and J is TRBJ1-1; the match to TRBD1 covers 9 bases. CDR3 size: 16 residues. The germline CDR1 and CDR2 sequences are SGHRS and YFSETQ. Trimming removed 4 bases from V and 0 bases from J; junction bases left unmatched: 7. The CDR3 region has the DNA TGCGCCAGCAGCCGGGACAGGGCGAAGGTGAACACTGAAGCTTTCTTT. It specifies CASSRDRAKVNTEAFF.

This clonotype was counted a single time. The rearrangement joins TRBV4-2 to TRBJ1-3; a possible D gene is TRBD1 (5 bases). Germline V gene sequence: CDR1 LGHNA, CDR2 YNFKEQ. V was cut by 0 bases and J by 4 bases, with 16 bases left in between. The CDR3 has 17 residues. CDR3 loop: CASSQEVRRDAGNTIYF. DNA of the CDR3: TGTGCCAGCAGCCAAGAAGTGAGAAGGGACGCCGGAAACACCATATATTTT.